These 27 T cell receptor beta chains originate from one sample sequenced in a study of blood T cell repertoires in COVID-19. Produced via immunoSEQ multiplex PCR; TCRdb's table is partial and in-frame only. The profile covers 130,000 to 150,000 clones, with roughly 76% appearing a single time and roughly 8.8% taken by the ten largest. The sequenced sample was peripheral blood. Receptors were obtained from a human donor with acute or convalescent COVID-19. The donor label of this sample is uncertain.

The rearrangement uses TRBV3-1 (or the pseudogene TRBV3-2) and TRBJ1-4; a weak D match, TRBD1 (6 bases). V lost 4 bases and J lost 7, with 16 bases in between. This CDR3 comprises 15 residues. From germline, CDR1 is LGHDT and CDR2 YNNKEL (reference sequence). DNA for the CDR3: TGTGCCAGCAGCCCGGCCCAGGGAGGGGGTGAAAAACTGTTTTTT. Translation: CASSPAQGGGEKLFF.

This clone appeared a single time. The rearrangement uses TRBV30 and TRBJ2-1, with D perhaps matching TRBD2 (5 bases). The CDR3 length is 11 residues. Germline lookup yields CDR1 GTSNPN and CDR2 SVGIG (reference sequence). V dropped 3 bases and J dropped 10 bases, with 10 bases sitting between them. This chain's CDR3 is CAWSPGGEQFF. The CDR3 coding sequence is TGTGCCTGGAGCCCGGGCGGGGAGCAGTTCTTC. Based on the CDR3 plus reference TRBV30 and TRBJ2-1, the full variable domain is SQTIHQWPATLVQPVGSPLSLECTVEGTSNPNLYWYRQAAGRGLQLLFYSVGIGQISSEVPQNLSASRPQDRQFILSSKKLLLSDSGFYLCAWSPGGEQFFGPGTRLTVL.

This chain connects TRBV27 to TRBJ1-2; D is unclear. Germline V CDR1 and CDR2: MNHEY, SMNVEV (reference sequence). Trimming took off 2 bases at V and 1 base at J, with 5 bases between the two ends. This CDR3 has 13 amino acids. CDR3: CASSLQVNYGYTF. CDR3 coding DNA: TGTGCCAGCAGTTTACAGGTTAACTATGGCTACACCTTC.

The chain is built from TRBV9 and TRBJ1-1, with D perhaps TRBD1 (5 bases). V gave up 0 bases and J gave up 5 bases, with 14 bases separating them. Germline loops: CDR1 SGDLS, CDR2 YYNGEE. This CDR3 region has 15 residues. The CDR3, as DNA: TGTGCCAGCAGCGTAGGCCTGACAGTTGGGACTGAAGCTTTCTTT. This translates into CASSVGLTVGTEAFF.

The chain combines TRBV5-1 with TRBJ1-3; TRBD1 is a possible D gene (5 bases). With 7 bases removed from V and 8 bases from J, the gap between germline ends came to 16 bases. CDR1 is SGHRS and CDR2 is YFSETQ in the germline V gene. CDR3 length: 13 residues. CDR3 loop: CASSWGTSDTIYF. CDR3 DNA sequence: TGCGCCAGCTCCTGGGGGACTTCGGACACCATATATTTT. The variable domain in full, with the rest retrieved from reference TRBV5-1 and TRBJ1-3, is KAGVTQTPRYLIKTRGQQVTLSCSPISGHRSVSWYQQTPGQGLQFLFEYFSETQRNKGNFPGRFSGRQFSNSRSEMNVSTLELGDSALYLCASSWGTSDTIYFGEGSWLTVV.

This chain connects TRBV30 to TRBJ1-2, with TRBD1 as a possible D gene (5 bases). Per germline, CDR1 GTSNPN and CDR2 SVGIG (reference sequence). The CDR3 has 14 residues. Trimming removed 0 bases at V and 8 bases at J, with 16 bases between. CDR3 sequence reads: CAWSVRRGASGYTF. CDR3 DNA sequence: TGTGCCTGGAGTGTACGTAGGGGCGCGTCCGGCTACACCTTC.

This clone was found many times. V gene TRBV6-5 combines with J gene TRBJ1-1; D not certain. The CDR3 runs 14 residues. CDR1 is MNHEY, CDR2 SVGAGI, per germline. Trimming cost V 3 bases and J 5 bases, with 13 bases left between them. In nucleotides, the CDR3 is TGTGCCAGCAGTTATCTGGCTTCATATACTGAAGCTTTCTTT. As protein: CASSYLASYTEAFF.

The V gene is TRBV28, the J gene TRBJ1-2; the D gene is possibly TRBD1 (5 bases). Per germline, CDR1 MDHEN and CDR2 SYDVKM. CDR3 length: 14 residues. Trimming took off 8 bases at V and 7 bases at J, with 20 bases between the two ends. CDR3 nucleotide sequence: TGTGCCAGCTCCTGGGGGGAGGGCCTATTTGGCTACACCTTC. Residues: CASSWGEGLFGYTF.

This clone was detected only a few times. The rearrangement links TRBV6-5 to TRBJ1-4, with D hard to call. The CDR3 totals 15 residues. V lost 0 bases and J 7 bases, leaving 12 bases between the germline ends. Looked up from germline, CDR1 is MNHEY and CDR2 is SVGAGI. In DNA form, the CDR3 reads TGTGCCAGCAGTTACTCAGGTTTCCCGGGTGAAAAACTGTTTTTT. Protein: CASSYSGFPGEKLFF.

The V call is TRBV5-6, the J call TRBJ2-3; 8 bases agree with TRBD2. The CDR3 consists of 15 residues. J gave up 4 bases and V 0 bases, and 4 bases lay outside the gene matches. Germline values: CDR1 SGHDT, CDR2 YYEEEE. The CDR3 here is CASSLVAGNADTQYF. The CDR3 DNA follows: TGTGCCAGCAGCTTGGTAGCGGGGAACGCAGATACGCAGTATTTT.

The V call is TRBV5-1, the J call TRBJ1-1; D may be TRBD1 (6 bases). Per germline, CDR1 SGHRS and CDR2 YFSETQ. CDR3 length: 15 residues. Trimming cost V 0 bases and J 7 bases, with 16 bases left between them. CDR3 sequence: CASSLVVGQGGEAFF. CDR3 coding DNA: TGCGCCAGCAGCTTGGTGGTTGGACAAGGGGGTGAAGCTTTCTTT.

The chain uses TRBV28 and TRBJ1-2, with D maybe TRBD1 (6 bases). CDR1 MDHEN and CDR2 SYDVKM come from the germline V gene. The CDR3 runs to 12 residues. Trimming took off 7 bases at V and 7 bases at J, with 13 bases between the two ends. For the CDR3, the DNA is TGTGCCAGCACACAGGGAAATAGTGGCTACACCTTC. Translation gives CASTQGNSGYTF.

The chain recombines TRBV3-1 (or the pseudogene TRBV3-2) with TRBJ2-5, with D maybe TRBD1 (6 bases). CDR1 is LGHDT and CDR2 is YNNKEL in the germline V gene (reference sequence). V was pared by 4 bases and J by 1 base, with 10 bases between. This CDR3 comprises 14 residues. The CDR3 bases are TGTGCCAGCAGCCCGGGGACATCCCAAGAGACCCAGTACTTC. This sequence encodes CASSPGTSQETQYF.

The chain recombines TRBV5-1 with TRBJ1-1, with D maybe TRBD1 (6 bases). V lost 1 base and J 3 bases, leaving 10 bases between the germline ends. The CDR3 contains 14 residues. Germline-derived CDR1 and CDR2 are SGHRS and YFSETQ. The CDR3 reads CASSLTGTDTEAFF. The CDR3 DNA reads as TGCGCCAGCAGCTTGACAGGGACGGACACTGAAGCTTTCTTT.

V is TRBV6-5 and J is TRBJ1-1; the match to TRBD1 covers 8 bases. The V gene end was trimmed by 4 bases and the J gene end by 5 bases; junction bases not matched to a gene: 6. This CDR3 comprises 14 residues. The V gene's germline CDR1 is MNHEY and CDR2 SVGAGI. The CDR3 DNA reads as TGTGCCAGCAGTTTCCGGACAGGGAGGACTGAAGCTTTCTTT. It translates to CASSFRTGRTEAFF.

The rearrangement uses TRBV19 and TRBJ1-5; D unresolved. V shed 5 bases and J shed 3 bases, with 8 bases lying between them. The germline V gene encodes CDR1 LNHDA and CDR2 SQIVND (reference sequence). The CDR3 spans 13 residues. CDR3: CASSLRDNQPQHF. In DNA, the CDR3 is TGTGCCAGTAGTCTCCGGGACAATCAGCCCCAGCATTTT.

The chain is built from TRBV4-1 and TRBJ1-5; D might be TRBD1 (6 bases). V was trimmed by 2 bases and J by 5 bases, leaving 10 bases between them. Germline CDR1 MGHRA, CDR2 YSYEKL. The CDR3 is 14 amino acids. CDR3 sequence reads: CASSQHYRDQPQHF. CDR3 coding DNA: TGCGCCAGCAGCCAACATTACAGGGATCAGCCCCAGCATTTT.

Comment on this clone: The junction departs from the called germline gene at one end, perhaps through a read error. The rearrangement uses TRBV5-1 and TRBJ1-6; D is undetermined. Germline V lookup: CDR1 SGHRS, CDR2 YFSETQ. The CDR3 is 14 residues long. The DNA for the CDR3 is TGCGCCAGTAGCTCGGACGGGGATTATTCACCCCTCCACTTT. Translation: CASSSDGDYSPLHF.

This clone is a singleton in its sample. The chain recombines TRBV10-2 with TRBJ1-2; TRBD1 agrees at 9 bases. The ends lost 6 bases at V and 2 bases at J; junction bases unmatched: 7. There are 15 residues in the CDR3. Germline CDR1 reads WSHSY; CDR2 reads SAAADI. CDR3 sequence (DNA): TGCGCCAGCAGAGCCGGGACAGGGCTCAACTATGGCTACACCTTC. Amino acids: CASRAGTGLNYGYTF.

The chain joins TRBV7-9 to TRBJ1-2; 7 bases match TRBD1. Trimming cost V 4 bases and J 4 bases; bases outside gene matches: 3. Germline CDR1 is SEHNR and CDR2 is FQNEAQ (reference sequence). CDR3 size: 13 residues. CDR3 in DNA: TGTGCCAGCAGCTCTTCAGGGGGCTATGGCTACACCTTC. Its translation: CASSSSGGYGYTF.

The V call is TRBV14, the J call TRBJ1-2; 10 bases fit TRBD1. The germline gives CDR1 SGHDN, CDR2 FVKESK. V dropped 2 bases and J dropped 7; count of bases not matched to a gene: 13. The CDR3 is 17 amino acids. CDR3 DNA sequence: TGTGCCAGCAGCCAACAACGGTCCGGGACAGGGGTGCGTGGCTACACCTTC. Amino acids: CASSQQRSGTGVRGYTF.

This chain uses TRBV19 with TRBJ2-3; D uncertain. Germline-derived CDR1 and CDR2 are LNHDA and SQIVND (reference sequence). The ends were cut back, 2 bases at V and 2 bases at J, with 5 bases in the middle. The CDR3 consists of 13 residues. The CDR3 loop is CASSISYTDTQYF. DNA of the CDR3: TGTGCCAGTAGTATAAGCTACACAGATACGCAGTATTTT.

This chain joins TRBV6-5 and TRBJ2-5, with D perhaps matching TRBD1 (6 bases). Trimming left V 6 bases short and J 4 bases short, with 18 bases between. CDR1 and CDR2 (germline): MNHEY, SVGAGI. This CDR3 is 15 amino acids long. CDR3 DNA: TGTGCCAGCAGCCAACACGGACAGCGAGGAGAGACCCAGTACTTC. As protein: CASSQHGQRGETQYF.

The chain is built from TRBV27 and TRBJ1-2; the match to TRBD1 covers 10 bases. The CDR3 has 16 amino acids. CDR1 and CDR2 (germline): MNHEY, SMNVEV (reference sequence). J was trimmed by 2 bases and V by 5 bases; bases with no gene match: 8. The CDR3 loop is CASSLRQGAGNYGYTF. CDR3 DNA: TGTGCCAGCAGTCTTCGACAGGGGGCGGGAAACTATGGCTACACCTTC.

The rearrangement uses TRBV5-4 and TRBJ2-1; the match to TRBD2 covers 10 bases. The CDR3 consists of 15 residues. Unmatched junction bases numbered 9, after V lost 4 bases and J lost 8 bases. Germline CDR1 and CDR2: SGHNT and YYREEE (reference sequence). The CDR3 reads CASSQSGGALHEQFF. The CDR3 DNA is TGTGCCAGCAGCCAGAGCGGGGGGGCCCTACATGAGCAGTTCTTC.

The CDR3: CASSVDRGSPLHF. For the CDR3, the DNA is TGTGCCAGCTCAGTGGACCGGGGTTCACCCCTCCACTTT. The chain carries TRBV18 and TRBJ1-6; no firm D call. CDR1 KGHSH and CDR2 LQKENI come from the germline V gene. CDR3 size: 13 residues. V was clipped by 5 bases and J by 9 bases, with 11 bases between them.

V and J are TRBV7-9 and TRBJ1-2; 7 bases match TRBD1. Germline CDR1 SEHNR, CDR2 FQNEAQ (reference sequence). V was clipped by 1 base and J by 5 bases; unmatched bases: 4. The CDR3 has 14 residues. The CDR3 spells CASSLGGRGYGYTF. The CDR3 nucleotides read TGTGCCAGCAGCTTAGGAGGCAGGGGGTATGGCTACACCTTC.